The clone carrying this T cell receptor beta chain was seen many times. Each patient went into thyroid surgery without having received any treatment. Deletions cut 2 bases from V and 0 bases from J, with 14 bases between. CDR3 length: 16 amino acids. CDR1 and CDR2 (germline): SGHAT, FQNNGV. TCRdb reanalyzed the PCR reads via MiXCR. The repertoire includes some 90,000 clones, 8.6% of them detected once, and 8.8% sits in the top ten. The data are from a study of metastatic and nonmetastatic thyroid tumors. Background on the study: The authors compared repertoires across blood and tumor or nodule tissue from malignant and benign thyroid patients.

The sequence was collected from a female donor with papillary thyroid cancer or a benign thyroid nodule (not recorded which). Some clones in this sample may be carry-over from other donors' samples. The rearrangement links TRBV11-2 to TRBJ2-7; D perhaps matches TRBD2 (6 bases). The sample taken for sequencing was blood. The CDR3 nucleotides read TGTGCCAGCAGCTTATATGGGGGGTCAAACTCCTACGAGCAGTACTTC. This codes for CASSLYGGSNSYEQYF. The whole variable domain, remainder taken from reference TRBV11-2 and TRBJ2-7, is EAGVAQSPRYKIIEKRQSVAFWCNPISGHATLYWYQQILGQGPKLLIQFQNNGVVDDSQLPKDRFSAERLKGVDSTLKIQPAKLEDSAVYLCASSLYGGSNSYEQYFGPGTRLTVT.